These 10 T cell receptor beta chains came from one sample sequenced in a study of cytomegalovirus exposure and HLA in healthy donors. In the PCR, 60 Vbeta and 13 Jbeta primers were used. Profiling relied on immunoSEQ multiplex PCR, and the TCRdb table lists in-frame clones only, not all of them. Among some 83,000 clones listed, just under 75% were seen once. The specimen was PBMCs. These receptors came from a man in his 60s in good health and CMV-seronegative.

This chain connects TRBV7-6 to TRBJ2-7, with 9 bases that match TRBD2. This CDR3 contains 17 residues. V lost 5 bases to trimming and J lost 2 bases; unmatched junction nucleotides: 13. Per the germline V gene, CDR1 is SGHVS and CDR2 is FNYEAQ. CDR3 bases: TGTGCCAGCAGCCTTAACGTGGCGGGGGGGGGACCCTACGAGCAGTACTTC. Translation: CASSLNVAGGGPYEQYF.

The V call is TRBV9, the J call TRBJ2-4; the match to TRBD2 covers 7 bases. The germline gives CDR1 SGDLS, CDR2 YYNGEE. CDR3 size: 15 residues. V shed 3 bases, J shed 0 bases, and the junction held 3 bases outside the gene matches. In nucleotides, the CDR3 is TGTGCCAGCAGCGGGGGGGGTCTAGCCAAAAACATTCAGTACTTC. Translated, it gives CASSGGGLAKNIQYF. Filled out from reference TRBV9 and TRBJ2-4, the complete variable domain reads DSGVTQTPKHLITATGQRVTLRCSPRSGDLSVYWYQQSLDQGLQFLIQYYNGEERAKGNILERFSAQQFPDLHSELNLSSLELGDSALYFCASSGGGLAKNIQYFGAGTRLSVL.

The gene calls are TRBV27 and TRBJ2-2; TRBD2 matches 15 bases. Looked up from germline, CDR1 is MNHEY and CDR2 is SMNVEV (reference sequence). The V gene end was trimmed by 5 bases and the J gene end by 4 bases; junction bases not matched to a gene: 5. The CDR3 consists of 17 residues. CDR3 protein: CASSGTSGGRSTGELFF. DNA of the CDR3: TGTGCCAGCAGTGGGACTAGCGGGGGGCGTTCCACCGGGGAGCTGTTTTTT.

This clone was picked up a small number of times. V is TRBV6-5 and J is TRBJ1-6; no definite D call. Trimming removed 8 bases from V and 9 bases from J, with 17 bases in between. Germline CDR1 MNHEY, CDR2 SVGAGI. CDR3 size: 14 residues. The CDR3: CASHWGTEGSPLHF. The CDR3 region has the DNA TGTGCCAGCCATTGGGGAACCGAGGGTTCACCCCTCCACTTT.

The chain's CDR3 is CASSVSSAGEQYF. CDR3 nucleotides: TGCGCCAGCAGTGTTAGCTCGGCTGGCGAGCAGTACTTC. This chain joins TRBV10-1 and TRBJ2-7; D not resolved. Germline V CDR1 and CDR2: WNHNN, SYGVQD (reference sequence). The CDR3 loop spans 13 amino acids. The ends were cut back, 4 bases at V and 6 bases at J, with 13 bases in the middle.

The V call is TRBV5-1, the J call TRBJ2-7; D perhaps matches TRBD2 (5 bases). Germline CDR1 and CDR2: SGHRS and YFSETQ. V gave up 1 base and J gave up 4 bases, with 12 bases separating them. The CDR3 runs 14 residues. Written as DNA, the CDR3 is TGCGCCAGCAGCTTGATTGGACCGGGGTACGAGCAGTACTTC. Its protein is CASSLIGPGYEQYF.

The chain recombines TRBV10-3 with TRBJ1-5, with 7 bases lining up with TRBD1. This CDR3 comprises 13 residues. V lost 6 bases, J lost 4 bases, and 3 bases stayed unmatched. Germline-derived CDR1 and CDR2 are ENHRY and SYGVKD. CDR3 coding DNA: TGTGCCATCAGCCAGGGACAGAATCAGCCCCAGCATTTT. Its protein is CAISQGQNQPQHF.

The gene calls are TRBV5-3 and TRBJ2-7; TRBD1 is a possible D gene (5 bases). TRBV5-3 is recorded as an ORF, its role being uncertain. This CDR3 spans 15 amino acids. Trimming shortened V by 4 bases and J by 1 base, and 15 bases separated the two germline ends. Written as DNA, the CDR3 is TGTGCCAGAAGCATCAGGGTGTATTTGTCCTACGAGCAGTACTTC. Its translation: CARSIRVYLSYEQYF.

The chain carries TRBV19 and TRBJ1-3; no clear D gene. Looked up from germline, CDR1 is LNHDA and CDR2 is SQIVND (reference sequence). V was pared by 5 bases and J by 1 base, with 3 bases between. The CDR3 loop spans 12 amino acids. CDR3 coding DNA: TGTGCCAGTAGTCCTTCTGGAAACACCATATATTTT. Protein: CASSPSGNTIYF.

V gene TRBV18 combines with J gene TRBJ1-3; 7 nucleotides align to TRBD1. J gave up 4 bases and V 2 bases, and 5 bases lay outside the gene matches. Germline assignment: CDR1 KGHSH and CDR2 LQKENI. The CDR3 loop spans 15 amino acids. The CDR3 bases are TGTGCCAGCTCACCAAAAAGACAGGGCGGAAACACCATATATTTT. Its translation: CASSPKRQGGNTIYF.